A single T cell receptor (beta chain) is shown here with its context. One end of the junction is discordant with germline, which a read error may explain. The sample originates from a study of blood T cells in healthy people across ages. This CDR3 region has 15 residues. Germline CDR1 and CDR2: SGHVS and FNYEAQ. Together with a sample-barcoded 5' primer, a J-beta primer mix was included in a second PCR lasting about 7 to 11 cycles. TCRdb reanalysed the 5' RACE reads using MiXCR and keeps one entry per CDR3 protein. The sample comprises more than 500,000 distinct CDR3 sequences, approximately 27% of which are singletons, and roughly 18% rests with the top ten.

This receptor was identified in an older woman in good health. The sample consisted of blood. V gene TRBV7-6 combines with J gene TRBJ2-2, with D tentatively TRBD1 (6 bases). DNA for the CDR3: TGTGTCAGCAGCCCTTACAGGGTTTACACCGGGGAGCTGTTTTTT. Translating it yields CVSSPYRVYTGELFF.